What follows are 31 T cell receptor beta chains derived from one specimen sequenced in a study of T-cell memory formation after mild COVID-19. Each CDR3 protein is one row after TCRdb ran MiXCR on the 5' RACE reads. The table lists roughly 550,000 distinct CDR3 sequences, about a fifth of them singletons, with about 12% in the top ten. The specimen sequenced was PBMCs or a T cell subset sorted from them (not recorded which). All receptors come from an adult woman who had mild COVID-19 (a few samples of this study predate the infection). Cell type and time point are not known.

The chain is built from TRBV24-1 and TRBJ2-3; D unclear. CDR1 and CDR2 (germline): KGHDR, SFDVKD. There are 11 residues in the CDR3. V was shortened by 9 bases and J by 5 bases, with 8 bases between the two germline ends. The CDR3 bases are TGTGCCACCCCGAACCGAGATACGCAGTATTTT. It is translated as CATPNRDTQYF.

The chain uses TRBV2 and TRBJ1-5; TRBD1 is a possible D gene (6 bases). Germline lookup yields CDR1 SNHLY and CDR2 FYNNEI. The CDR3 consists of 14 residues. Trimming pared 7 bases from V and 5 bases from J, leaving 15 bases between. The CDR3 here is CASNGGQSYQPQHF. The CDR3 DNA reads as TGTGCCAGCAACGGGGGGCAGTCATATCAGCCCCAGCATTTT. Complete variable domain (other parts from reference TRBV2 and TRBJ1-5): EPEVTQTPSHQVTQMGQEVILRCVPISNHLYFYWYRQILGQKVEFLVSFYNNEISEKSEIFDDQFSVERPDGSNFTLKIRSTKLEDSAMYFCASNGGQSYQPQHFGDGTRLSIL.

In this sample, this clonotype turned up a few times. V is TRBV2 and J is TRBJ2-5, with 10 positions matching TRBD2. Germline CDR1 reads SNHLY; CDR2 reads FYNNEI. V was pared by 1 base and J by 2 bases, with 7 bases of the junction left unmatched. This CDR3 is built from 17 residues. The CDR3 coding sequence is TGTGCCAGCAGTGAAGGGGGAGTACTAGCGGGACAAGAGACCCAGTACTTC. Translation: CASSEGGVLAGQETQYF.

The chain joins TRBV6-2 or TRBV6-3 to TRBJ1-4; a weak D match, TRBD1 (5 bases). This CDR3 has 17 residues. Per germline, CDR1 MNHEY and CDR2 SVGEGT. V lost 2 bases and J 0 bases, leaving 13 bases between the germline ends. DNA of the CDR3: TGTGCCAGCAGTTACCGCCTTGGGGGATCAACTAATGAAAAACTGTTTTTT. Its protein is CASSYRLGGSTNEKLFF.

This clonotype was counted a few times. CDR3 in amino acids: CASSSYREHTDTQYF. The DNA for the CDR3 is TGTGCCAGCAGTTCCTACAGAGAACACACAGATACGCAGTATTTT. This chain uses TRBV7-3 with TRBJ2-3; no definite D call. CDR1 and CDR2 (germline): SGHTA, FQGTGA. The CDR3 contains 15 residues. V lost 6 bases and J 2 bases, leaving 15 bases between the germline ends.

The chain carries TRBV11-3 and TRBJ2-3, with D possibly matching TRBD2 (6 bases). Per germline, CDR1 SGHNT and CDR2 YENEEA. The CDR3 contains 15 residues. V was pared by 3 bases and J by 4 bases, with 14 bases between. The CDR3 DNA reads as TGTGCCAGCAGCTTCGCACTAGGAGGGGCAGATACGCAGTATTTT. Protein sequence: CASSFALGGADTQYF.

Only a few counts were recorded for this clonotype. The CDR3 spells CASSFPGERNEQFF. CDR3 DNA: TGTGCCAGCAGCTTTCCAGGGGAGCGGAATGAGCAGTTCTTC. The rearrangement uses TRBV7-8 and TRBJ2-1, with TRBD1 as a possible D gene (6 bases). Germline-derived CDR1 and CDR2 are SGHVS and FQNEAQ. The CDR3 is made up of 14 amino acids. Trimming pared 3 bases from V and 7 bases from J, leaving 13 bases between.

Only a few counts were recorded for this clonotype. The V call is TRBV7-9, the J call TRBJ2-1, with D tentatively TRBD2 (6 bases). Germline lookup yields CDR1 SEHNR and CDR2 FQNEAQ (reference sequence). This CDR3 region has 20 residues. V was cut by 0 bases and J by 0 bases, with 21 bases left in between. DNA for the CDR3: TGTGCCAGCAGCTTAGCGCCCCTGAGGGCGGGGCTGAGCTCCTACAATGAGCAGTTCTTC. Its protein is CASSLAPLRAGLSSYNEQFF.

V gene TRBV9 combines with J gene TRBJ2-3; D may be TRBD2 (9 bases). Germline CDR1 is SGDLS and CDR2 is YYNGEE. The CDR3 has 21 residues. Trimming removed 4 bases at V and 1 base at J, with 31 bases between. The DNA of the CDR3 is TGTGCCAGCAGCTCCCGACAGGGGAGCTTTACTGGCGGGAGGGGCACAGATACGCAGTATTTT. Its translation: CASSSRQGSFTGGRGTDTQYF.

This clonotype has more than one count but fewer than ten. The rearrangement links TRBV7-9 to TRBJ2-2; possible D gene TRBD2, 6 bases. Per germline, CDR1 SEHNR and CDR2 FQNEAQ (reference sequence). V lost 5 bases and J 1 base, leaving 20 bases between the germline ends. This CDR3 region has 18 residues. The CDR3 nucleotides read TGTGCCAGCAGCACGAACGCGGGGTTTATTGAGAACACCGGGGAGCTGTTTTTT. Translated, it gives CASSTNAGFIENTGELFF.

The chain recombines TRBV4-3 with TRBJ2-2; D uncertain. Trimming cost V 0 bases and J 6 bases, with 5 bases left between them. This CDR3 is built from 13 residues. The V gene's germline CDR1 is LGHNA and CDR2 YSLEER. As DNA, the CDR3 is TGCGCCAGCAGCCAAGACCCAGCCGGGGAGCTGTTTTTT. The encoded protein is CASSQDPAGELFF.

This clonotype was counted between two and nine times. The J gene is TRBJ2-5, the V gene TRBV2, with D tentatively TRBD1 (7 bases). Between the trimmed V and J ends, which lost 3 bases and 4 bases, there was a span of 18 bases. Germline V gene sequence: CDR1 SNHLY, CDR2 FYNNEI. The length of the CDR3 is 16 residues. This chain's CDR3 is CASSDPKEGARETQYF. CDR3 sequence (DNA): TGTGCCAGCAGTGACCCCAAGGAGGGGGCTCGAGAGACCCAGTACTTC.

The chain uses TRBV5-1 and TRBJ2-7; D may be TRBD1 (6 bases). This CDR3 comprises 12 residues. Germline V lookup: CDR1 SGHRS, CDR2 YFSETQ. The V gene lost 3 bases and the J gene lost 7 bases, with 11 bases spanning the gap. The CDR3 nucleotides are TGCGCCAGCAGCTCTGGGGGCCGGGAGCAGTACTTC. It translates to CASSSGGREQYF.

The rearrangement links TRBV5-1 to TRBJ2-7; 7 bases fit TRBD1. Germline V gene data show CDR1 as SGHRS and CDR2 as YFSETQ. V was clipped by 3 bases and J by 0 bases; unmatched bases: 6. This CDR3 contains 15 residues. The CDR3 loop is CASSWGTVDSYEQYF. CDR3 bases: TGCGCCAGCAGCTGGGGGACAGTTGACTCCTACGAGCAGTACTTC.

The rearrangement joins TRBV5-1 to TRBJ1-4; 7 bases agree with TRBD1. Trimming cost V 1 base and J 4 bases; bases outside gene matches: 4. The CDR3 consists of 15 residues. The V gene's germline CDR1 is SGHRS and CDR2 YFSETQ. CDR3 sequence reads: CASSLKTGSNEKLFF. The DNA of the CDR3 is TGCGCCAGCAGCTTGAAGACAGGGAGTAATGAAAAACTGTTTTTT.

This sequence joins TRBV6-5 and TRBJ2-6; no clear D gene. With 11 bases removed from V and 2 bases from J, the gap between germline ends came to 10 bases. The CDR3 runs to 13 residues. Germline loops: CDR1 MNHEY, CDR2 SVGAGI. The DNA for the CDR3 is TGTGCCTCCAGGCTTCCTGGGGCCAACGTCCTGACTTTC. This translates into CASRLPGANVLTF.

This clonotype was detected only a few times. The chain carries TRBV7-9 and TRBJ1-2; TRBD1 might be the D (6 bases). The V and J ends lost 5 bases and 8 bases respectively, with 21 bases between them. CDR3 size: 15 residues. The V gene's germline CDR1 is SEHNR and CDR2 FQNEAQ (reference sequence). The CDR3 coding sequence is TGTGCCAGCAGCATCCCCGGGACATCACCCCACGGCTACACCTTC. It specifies CASSIPGTSPHGYTF.

This chain connects TRBV27 to TRBJ2-1, with 8 bases that match TRBD2. The CDR3 is made up of 15 amino acids. The V gene end was trimmed by 8 bases and the J gene end by 10 bases; junction bases not matched to a gene: 16. The V gene's germline CDR1 is MNHEY and CDR2 SMNVEV (reference sequence). The chain's CDR3 is CASRPGTSGGWEQFF. The CDR3 DNA is TGTGCCAGCCGCCCCGGGACTAGTGGGGGGTGGGAGCAGTTCTTC.

The genes are TRBV4-2 and TRBJ2-3, with TRBD2 identical over 15 bases. The trim removed 4 bases at V and 0 bases at J, leaving 8 bases unmatched. The CDR3 totals 19 residues. Germline V gene data show CDR1 as LGHNA and CDR2 as YNFKEQ. CDR3 in DNA: TGTGCCAGCAGCCTTAGGGGACTAGCGGGGGGTACTAGCACAGATACGCAGTATTTT. It translates to CASSLRGLAGGTSTDTQYF.

The chain uses TRBV7-2 and TRBJ2-7; 7 nucleotides agree with TRBD1. CDR1 is SGHTA and CDR2 is FQGNSA in the germline V gene. V was pared by 0 bases and J by 3 bases, with 5 bases of the junction left unmatched. The CDR3 loop spans 15 amino acids. CDR3 sequence: CASSLAGGGVYEQYF. In DNA, the CDR3 is TGTGCCAGCAGCTTAGCAGGGGGCGGTGTCTACGAGCAGTACTTC.

The chain recombines TRBV7-9 with TRBJ2-3, with 7 bases fitting TRBD1. V trimming: 0 bases; J trimming: 5 bases; junction bases outside the gene matches: 5. Germline CDR1 reads SEHNR; CDR2 reads FQNEAQ (reference sequence). This CDR3 is built from 15 residues. CDR3 bases: TGTGCCAGCAGCTTAGCTTTGGGACAGCAAGATACGCAGTATTTT. Translated: CASSLALGQQDTQYF.

This clonotype occurred a few times. The chain employs TRBV6-6 and TRBJ2-7; D is possibly TRBD1 (5 bases). CDR3 length equals 16 residues. Germline values: CDR1 MNHNY, CDR2 SVGAGI (reference sequence). Trimming removed 2 bases from V and 2 bases from J, with 16 bases in between. The CDR3 sequence is CASSYLALGRAYEQYF. In nucleotides, the CDR3 is TGTGCCAGCAGTTACCTCGCCCTGGGGCGCGCCTACGAGCAGTACTTC.

This clonotype was detected a few times. The chain combines TRBV7-9 with TRBJ2-7, with D perhaps TRBD2 (6 bases). Trimming shortened V by 1 base and J by 3 bases, and 13 bases separated the two germline ends. CDR3 length: 15 residues. The germline V gene encodes CDR1 SEHNR and CDR2 FQNEAQ (reference sequence). For the CDR3, the DNA is TGTGCCAGCAGCTTAGATTTCGGGCGGGGCTACGAGCAGTACTTC. Its protein is CASSLDFGRGYEQYF.

J is TRBJ1-1 and V is TRBV7-9; D ambiguous. The germline CDR1 and CDR2 sequences are SEHNR and FQNEAQ (reference sequence). The CDR3 sequence is 13 residues long. V lost 5 bases to trimming and J lost 1 base, with 8 bases between them. The chain's CDR3 is CASSPTSNTEAFF. The CDR3 region has the DNA TGTGCCAGCAGCCCTACATCGAACACTGAAGCTTTCTTT.

This chain uses TRBV5-1 with TRBJ2-7; TRBD1 matches 9 bases. Germline lookup yields CDR1 SGHRS and CDR2 YFSETQ. This CDR3 has 13 residues. V shed 4 bases and J 5 bases; nucleotides not matched to a gene: 4. This CDR3 is CASSGTGKDEQYF. The CDR3 DNA sequence: TGCGCCAGCAGCGGGACAGGGAAAGACGAGCAGTACTTC.

This clonotype occurred a few times. V gene TRBV12-3 or TRBV12-4 combines with J gene TRBJ2-1; a possible D gene is TRBD2 (5 bases). Trimming stripped 6 bases from V and 2 bases from J, with 11 bases between. The length of the CDR3 is 14 residues. CDR3 in DNA: TGTGCCAGCAGACTATCCGGGACCTACAATGAGCAGTTCTTC. Translating gives CASRLSGTYNEQFF.

The CDR3 here is CASRTPSYNEQFF. The DNA for the CDR3 is TGTGCCAGCAGGACTCCTTCGTACAATGAGCAGTTCTTC. The chain carries TRBV2 and TRBJ2-1; D is unclear. Germline V lookup: CDR1 SNHLY, CDR2 FYNNEI. The CDR3 is 13 residues long. V lost 6 bases and J 4 bases, leaving 10 bases between the germline ends.

V is TRBV19 and J is TRBJ2-1; maybe TRBD1 (6 bases). The germline V and J ends were trimmed by 7 bases and 6 bases, with 16 bases remaining between them. This CDR3 region has 14 residues. Germline CDR1 reads LNHDA; CDR2 reads SQIVND (reference sequence). CDR3 loop: CASNSRGDLNEQFF. CDR3 coding DNA: TGTGCCAGTAACTCCAGGGGAGATCTCAATGAGCAGTTCTTC.

As regards this clonotype: Germline and junction disagree at one end, which may indicate a read error. This chain connects TRBV7-7 to TRBJ2-5; the match to TRBD2 covers 8 bases. The CDR3 length is 15 residues. From germline, CDR1 is SSHAT and CDR2 FNYEAQ (reference sequence). The CDR3 is CASSLSGSGGETQYF. The CDR3, as DNA: TGTGCTAGCAGCTTAAGCGGGAGCGGCGGAGAGACCCAGTACTTC. Complete variable domain (other parts from reference TRBV7-7 and TRBJ2-5): GAGVSQSPRYKVTKRGQDVTLRCDPISSHATLYWYQQALGQGPEFLTYFNYEAQPDKSGLPSDRFSAERPEGSISTLTIQRTEQRDSAMYRCASSLSGSGGETQYFGPGTRLLVL.

V and J are TRBV27 and TRBJ1-1, with 7 bases lining up with TRBD1. The CDR3 spans 16 residues. Germline V gives CDR1 MNHEY, CDR2 SMNVEV (reference sequence). Trimming removed 4 bases from V and 3 bases from J; junction bases left unmatched: 11. CDR3 loop: CASSWGTEPGYTEAFF. Written as DNA, the CDR3 is TGTGCCAGCAGTTGGGGGACAGAACCAGGATACACTGAAGCTTTCTTT.

The J gene is TRBJ2-7, the V gene TRBV20-1, with TRBD1 matching over 11 bases. V shed 5 bases, J shed 6 bases, and the junction held 6 bases outside the gene matches. From germline, CDR1 is DFQATT and CDR2 SNEGSKA (reference sequence). There are 13 residues in the CDR3. The CDR3 DNA is TGCAGTGCTTCGGACAGGGGGCGCGGCGAGCAGTACTTC. This translates into CSASDRGRGEQYF.